A selection of T cell receptor beta chains follows, all from one sample in a study of post-analysis software for immune sequencing data. Each CDR3 protein is one row after TCRdb ran MiXCR on the PCR reads. The profile shows about 540,000 distinct CDR3 sequences, around a third of them singletons. The sequencing input was blood. Receptors were obtained from a girl aged 2 to 17 with multiple sclerosis. CDR3s include the opening cysteine and the closing phenylalanine or tryptophan. The order of the fields is CDR3 DNA, CDR3 protein, J gene, V gene, D gene, clone size. The D gene is left open where the match is weak. The size entry is marked missing in some rows and otherwise reads once, few, many or a size class.

TGTGCCAGCAGCCAAAGCGGGACATGGGGCGGTGATACGCAGTATTTT CASSQSGTWGGDTQYF TRBJ2-3 TRBV12-3/TRBV12-4 . .
TGCGCCAGCAGCTTAAGGGGTCTGGCAGATACGCAGTATTTT CASSLRGLADTQYF TRBJ2-3 TRBV5-1 . once
TGTGCCAGCAACGCGTCCAAAAACATTCAGTACTTC CASNASKNIQYF TRBJ2-4 TRBV6-7 . few
TGTGCCAGCAGCACCCGACAGGGAAGCTATGGCTACACCTTC CASSTRQGSYGYTF TRBJ1-2 TRBV7-2 TRBD1 few
TGTGCCAGCAGTTACTCGGCGGGGGGCTCTTACTACGAGCAGTACTTC CASSYSAGGSYYEQYF TRBJ2-7 TRBV6-2/TRBV6-3 TRBD2 few
TGCAGCGTTGGGACCCCGGGACTGCACTATGGCTACACCTTC CSVGTPGLHYGYTF TRBJ1-2 TRBV29-1 . few
TGTGCCAGCAGCCAAGTTCGCGGGGGCCGCGCAGATACGCAGTATTTT CASSQVRGGRADTQYF TRBJ2-3 TRBV14 . few
TGTGCCAGCGGACTCCTAGGCGGCACCTACAATGAGCAGTTCTTC CASGLLGGTYNEQFF TRBJ2-1 TRBV6-2/TRBV6-3 . .
TGTGCCAGCAGTTACGAGCAGCACTCCTACGAGCAGTACTTC CASSYEQHSYEQYF TRBJ2-7 TRBV6-6 . .
TGTGCGGCGCGGGGGGCTAGCACAGATACGCAGTATTTT CAARGASTDTQYF TRBJ2-3 TRBV6-1 TRBD2 .
TGCAGCGTTGCCATAGGAGATACGCAGTATTTT CSVAIGDTQYF TRBJ2-3 TRBV29-1 . few
TGCAGTGCTAGCACCACCCAGGGAACAGATACGCAGTATTTT CSASTTQGTDTQYF TRBJ2-3 TRBV20-1 . few
TGTGCCAGCAGCAGTCCCGGGACAGGGATCTACACCTTC CASSSPGTGIYTF TRBJ1-2 TRBV7-9 TRBD1 few
TGTGCCAGCAGTGAAACTGGGGCCCTGTACGAGCAGTACTTC CASSETGALYEQYF TRBJ2-7 TRBV6-1 . .
TGTGCCACCATCCGGGAGTGGACCCAGTACTTC CATIREWTQYF TRBJ2-5 TRBV28 . .